These T cell receptor beta chains were read from a single sample in a study of T cells in Graves' hyperthyroidism and ophthalmopathy. TCRdb re-called the multiplex PCR reads with MiXCR, one entry per CDR3 protein. This table holds 600,000 or so distinct CDR3 sequences, approximately 44% found once. The sequenced sample was peripheral blood or thyroid tissue (not recorded which). Every receptor here comes from a woman aged 18-35 years with Graves' hyperthyroidism. CDR3s include the opening cysteine and the closing phenylalanine or tryptophan.

j_call,v_call,cdr3_aa
TRBJ1-6,TRBV2,CASSAQGPLHF
TRBJ2-7,TRBV7-6,CASSRRTYEQYF
TRBJ1-1,TRBV20-1,CSAQGANTEAFF
TRBJ1-4,TRBV4-1,CASSQETATTDEKLFF
TRBJ2-3,TRBV15,CATEGRNGMVDTQYF
TRBJ1-4,TRBV29-1,CSVLAGGADEKLFF
TRBJ1-1,TRBV5-1,CASSFLLAMNTEAFF
TRBJ2-5,TRBV27,CASGSTGRQETQYF
TRBJ2-5,TRBV20-1,CSASPGQGISETQYF
TRBJ2-5,TRBV2,CASGQARGLVTQYF
TRBJ1-6,TRBV24-1,CATRDRSYNSPLHF
TRBJ1-5,TRBV20-1,CSASMQGSLSNQPQHF
TRBJ2-5,TRBV15,CATSSDLATQETQYF
TRBJ2-5,TRBV29-1,CSYDRQETQYF
TRBJ1-5,TRBV19,CASSAADRQAHQPQHF
TRBJ2-5,TRBV29-1,CSVDRQETQYF
TRBJ1-6,TRBV19,CASSLGTGHNSPLHF
TRBJ2-7,TRBV2,CASREAIWEQYF
TRBJ2-7,TRBV5-1,CASSRDSSSYEQYF
TRBJ1-2,TRBV7-9,CASSPSYRQGSGYTF
TRBJ1-5,TRBV7-2,CASSLAVGSASQPQHF
TRBJ1-2,TRBV4-1,CASSHPDLAANYGYTF
TRBJ1-6,TRBV2,CASSWRRSSYNSPLHF
TRBJ2-6,TRBV2,CASRTTGGQSSGANVLTF
TRBJ2-7,TRBV7-6,CASSPRVGDGNEQYF
TRBJ2-6,TRBV20-1,CSAIFGEANVLTF
TRBJ2-7,TRBV7-2,CASRPRDSFQQYF
TRBJ1-1,TRBV10-3,CASSYGSQTEAFF
TRBJ1-2,TRBV5-6,CASSPDRRRRGYTF
TRBJ1-5,TRBV13,CASSLAWEEIRNQPQHF
TRBJ1-3,TRBV7-2,CASSAWGSSGNTIYF
TRBJ1-1,TRBV19,CASRGGWGTEAFF
TRBJ1-5,TRBV20-1,CSAKSAGDPWDQPQHF
TRBJ1-2,TRBV7-3,CASSRGQNGYTF
TRBJ1-1,TRBV7-2,CASSLGPGALNTEAFF
TRBJ1-1,TRBV7-3,CASSQKRRGQGNTEAFF
TRBJ2-7,TRBV7-2,CASRPYEQYF
TRBJ2-7,TRBV15,CATSRTGGDEQYF
TRBJ2-7,TRBV2,CASSTGTAIPYEQYF
TRBJ2-7,TRBV7-9,CASSQTGLSYEQYF
TRBJ1-1,TRBV7-3,CASSFATGGAGRTEAFF
TRBJ1-1,TRBV29-1,CSVGGAGNTEAFF
TRBJ2-7,TRBV2,CASSDRGWAGSSYEQYF
TRBJ1-3,TRBV10-3,CAISEGSTIYF
TRBJ1-5,TRBV20-1,CSASFPGLLSNQPQHF
TRBJ2-7,TRBV2,CASRPLGGGGKQYF
TRBJ2-7,TRBV2,CASSYQEASYEQYF
TRBJ2-7,TRBV20-1,CSASSGLAGGNEQYF
TRBJ1-2,TRBV19,CASHRGPLFGYTF
TRBJ1-5,TRBV20-1,CSAREGGHSNQPQHF
TRBJ1-5,TRBV6-2/TRBV6-3,CASSVLVSNQPQHF
TRBJ1-4,TRBV7-8,CASSSDRNNEKLFF
TRBJ2-6,TRBV5-1,CASSAAGSSGANVLTF
TRBJ1-3,TRBV7-8,CASSLGRDFSNTIYF
TRBJ1-4,TRBV7-6,CASSSRWTGEKLFF
TRBJ2-7,TRBV7-9,CASSSIGVRYEQYF
TRBJ2-5,TRBV7-9,CASSPRALAGVGSGGQETQYF
TRBJ2-7,TRBV9,CASSATPGQGLEQYF
TRBJ1-2,TRBV10-3,CAIRGTGAYRYTF
TRBJ1-2,TRBV29-1,CSSEPGSNYGYTF